This is a list of T cell receptor beta chains from one sample in a study of T cell changes during pregnancy in multiple sclerosis. The data were produced by immunoSEQ multiplex PCR, yet TCRdb's version contains in-frame clones alone and is incomplete. Of approximately 48,000 clones listed, more than 85% are singletons. Material: CD4+ T cells from peripheral blood mononuclear cells, obtained after pregnancy. These receptors originate from a female donor with multiple sclerosis, enrolled in a pregnancy study. Each CDR3 is given with its conserved first and last residue. D genes are given only for firm matches. The listing skips clone size in some rows; elsewhere it reads once, few, many or a size class.

abundance: .
j_gene: TRBJ2-1
v_gene: TRBV7-9
d_gene: TRBD2
CDR3nt: TGTGCCAGCAGCCCCCGACTAGCGGGAATCGATGAGCAGTTCTTC
CDR3aa: CASSPRLAGIDEQFF

abundance: .
j_gene: TRBJ2-1
v_gene: TRBV11-2
d_gene: .
CDR3nt: TGTGCCAGCAGCCCCACGCGAAATGAGCAGTTCTTC
CDR3aa: CASSPTRNEQFF

abundance: few
j_gene: TRBJ1-5
v_gene: TRBV27
d_gene: TRBD1
CDR3nt: TGTGCCAGCAGTCTAGGACAGGGCCCTAATCAGCCCCAGCATTTT
CDR3aa: CASSLGQGPNQPQHF

abundance: few
j_gene: TRBJ2-7
v_gene: TRBV11-2
d_gene: TRBD1
CDR3nt: TGTGCCAGCAGCTTAATTAGGGACAGTACCTACGAGCAGTACTTC
CDR3aa: CASSLIRDSTYEQYF

abundance: .
j_gene: TRBJ2-1
v_gene: TRBV11-2
d_gene: .
CDR3nt: TGTGCCAGCAGCTTGATTGTTAGCTCCTACAATGAGCAGTTCTTC
CDR3aa: CASSLIVSSYNEQFF

abundance: .
j_gene: TRBJ2-7
v_gene: TRBV7-2
d_gene: .
CDR3nt: TGTGCCAGCAGCAGCTCAGGCTACGAGCAGTACTTC
CDR3aa: CASSSSGYEQYF

abundance: .
j_gene: TRBJ2-1
v_gene: TRBV7-2
d_gene: .
CDR3nt: TGTGCCAGCAGCTTAGTGCAGGGCTACAATGAGCAGTTCTTC
CDR3aa: CASSLVQGYNEQFF

abundance: once
j_gene: TRBJ2-1
v_gene: TRBV4-3
d_gene: .
CDR3nt: TGCGCCAGCAGCCAATCCCCGGCGGCGCCGACTGAGCAGTTCTTC
CDR3aa: CASSQSPAAPTEQFF

abundance: .
j_gene: TRBJ2-7
v_gene: TRBV28
d_gene: TRBD2
CDR3nt: TGTGCCAGCAGTTTTTCTAGCGGGCCCTCCTACGAGCAGTACTTC
CDR3aa: CASSFSSGPSYEQYF

abundance: .
j_gene: TRBJ2-5
v_gene: TRBV6-5
d_gene: .
CDR3nt: TGTGCCAGCAGTTATATCACAGAGCAAGAGACCCAGTACTTC
CDR3aa: CASSYITEQETQYF

abundance: .
j_gene: TRBJ2-3
v_gene: TRBV29-1
d_gene: .
CDR3nt: TGCAGCGTTTCACGGGGGGCGAGCACAGATACGCAGTATTTT
CDR3aa: CSVSRGASTDTQYF

abundance: .
j_gene: TRBJ1-4
v_gene: TRBV28
d_gene: .
CDR3nt: TGTGCCAGCAGTTTCCCAGGGTTTTCGAATGAAAAACTGTTTTTT
CDR3aa: CASSFPGFSNEKLFF

abundance: .
j_gene: TRBJ1-2
v_gene: TRBV9
d_gene: TRBD1
CDR3nt: TGTGCCAGCACCAGACAGGGGATGTTCGGTGGCTACACCTTC
CDR3aa: CASTRQGMFGGYTF

abundance: .
j_gene: TRBJ2-1
v_gene: TRBV29-1
d_gene: TRBD2
CDR3nt: TGCAGCGTTGGGGGGACTAGCGGGAGTCTAAATGAGCAGTTCTTC
CDR3aa: CSVGGTSGSLNEQFF

abundance: once
j_gene: TRBJ2-1
v_gene: TRBV28
d_gene: .
CDR3nt: TGTGCCAGCAGAGGGGGTTCCTACAATGAGCAGTTCTTC
CDR3aa: CASRGGSYNEQFF

abundance: .
j_gene: TRBJ2-2
v_gene: TRBV2
d_gene: TRBD2
CDR3nt: TGTGCCAGCAGTGAACTAGCGGGAGTGGCCGGGGAGCTGTTTTTT
CDR3aa: CASSELAGVAGELFF

abundance: few
j_gene: TRBJ2-5
v_gene: TRBV29-1
d_gene: TRBD1
CDR3nt: TGCAGCGTCCGACAGGGTCCTGAGACCCAGTACTTC
CDR3aa: CSVRQGPETQYF

abundance: .
j_gene: TRBJ1-2
v_gene: TRBV23-1
d_gene: .
CDR3nt: TGCGCCAGCAGTCAATCTTGGGCCCCAGCAACTGGCTACACCTTC
CDR3aa: CASSQSWAPATGYTF

abundance: .
j_gene: TRBJ2-1
v_gene: TRBV9
d_gene: TRBD2
CDR3nt: TGTGCCAGCAGCGTAGGCGCTAGCGGGTCCTCCAATGAGCAGTTCTTC
CDR3aa: CASSVGASGSSNEQFF

abundance: .
j_gene: TRBJ1-1
v_gene: TRBV6-6
d_gene: .
CDR3nt: TGTGCCAGCAGTTACGGGGAGAGGGACACTGAAGCTTTCTTT
CDR3aa: CASSYGERDTEAFF

abundance: .
j_gene: TRBJ1-2
v_gene: TRBV30
d_gene: .
CDR3nt: TGTGCCTGGAGTGACCCGACAGTGTATGGCTACACCTTC
CDR3aa: CAWSDPTVYGYTF

abundance: .
j_gene: TRBJ2-7
v_gene: TRBV27
d_gene: .
CDR3nt: TGTGCCAGCAGTAGAGGTCAGTACTACGAGCAGTACTTC
CDR3aa: CASSRGQYYEQYF

abundance: .
j_gene: TRBJ1-2
v_gene: TRBV19
d_gene: .
CDR3nt: TGTGCCAGTAGTATAAGTGAGGGTTCCTACACCTTC
CDR3aa: CASSISEGSYTF

abundance: .
j_gene: TRBJ2-1
v_gene: TRBV29-1
d_gene: .
CDR3nt: TGCAGCGGAAGTAGCGGTTCCTACAATGAGCAGTTCTTC
CDR3aa: CSGSSGSYNEQFF

abundance: .
j_gene: TRBJ2-3
v_gene: TRBV11-2
d_gene: .
CDR3nt: TGTGCCAGCAGCTTAGCGGGAAGCACAGATACGCAGTATTTT
CDR3aa: CASSLAGSTDTQYF

abundance: .
j_gene: TRBJ2-2
v_gene: TRBV7-2
d_gene: TRBD2
CDR3nt: TGTGCCAGCAGCCCTAGCGGGAGTTCCGGGGAGCTGTTTTTT
CDR3aa: CASSPSGSSGELFF

abundance: .
j_gene: TRBJ2-6
v_gene: TRBV5-1
d_gene: .
CDR3nt: TGCGCCAGCAGCTACATGGGAGACAACGTCCTGACTTTC
CDR3aa: CASSYMGDNVLTF